The 28 T cell receptor beta chains below were found in one sample sequenced in a study of siplizumab effects on memory and regulatory T cells. Data came from immunoSEQ multiplex PCR; TCRdb stores just in-frame clones and leaves some out. The table lists roughly 50,000 clones, approximately 93% of them singletons, with approximately 17% in the top ten. The sequencing sample was made of CD8+ T cells sorted from blood. The receptor set was obtained from a human donor in good health.

The CDR3 reads CASSLSPGQGGLGYTF. The CDR3 DNA is TGTGCCAGCAGTTTATCTCCGGGACAGGGAGGTCTTGGCTACACCTTC. The J gene is TRBJ1-2, the V gene TRBV27; 9 bases fit TRBD1. This CDR3 spans 16 amino acids. CDR1 is MNHEY, CDR2 SMNVEV, per germline (reference sequence). The J segment lost 7 bases and the V segment lost 0 bases, leaving 9 bases of the junction unmatched.

V usage is TRBV7-6 and J usage is TRBJ1-1; 12 bases are a match to TRBD1. The CDR3 totals 16 residues. The V segment lost 6 bases and the J segment 4 bases; nucleotides outside the gene matches: 9. Germline V CDR1 and CDR2: SGHVS, FNYEAQ. The CDR3 spells CASSPGQGAIGTEAFF. The DNA of the CDR3 is TGTGCCAGCAGTCCGGGACAGGGGGCGATCGGCACTGAAGCTTTCTTT.

The chain links TRBV6-5 to TRBJ2-3; no clear D gene. Germline V gene sequence: CDR1 MNHEY, CDR2 SVGAGI. This CDR3 is built from 15 residues. Between the trimmed V and J ends, which lost 6 bases and 5 bases, there was a span of 18 bases. The CDR3 DNA follows: TGTGCCAGCAGCCGGGTCCTCACATCAGTAGATACGCAGTATTTT. Its protein product is CASSRVLTSVDTQYF.

This sequence joins TRBV9 and TRBJ2-1; 11 bases agree with TRBD2. V shed 4 bases and J 3 bases; nucleotides not matched to a gene: 6. The germline CDR1 and CDR2 sequences are SGDLS and YYNGEE. The CDR3 length is 16 residues. CDR3 in DNA: TGTGCCAGCAGCAATAGCGGGAGGGCCTTCTACAATGAGCAGTTCTTC. Amino acid sequence: CASSNSGRAFYNEQFF.

The chain links TRBV14 to TRBJ2-1; D is unresolved. The CDR3 is 14 amino acids. Trimming removed 0 bases at V and 7 bases at J, with 10 bases between. Germline V lookup: CDR1 SGHDN, CDR2 FVKESK. The CDR3 here is CASSQDPQRNEQFF. The CDR3 nucleotides are TGTGCCAGCAGCCAAGATCCCCAGAGGAATGAGCAGTTCTTC. Drawing the rest from reference TRBV14 and TRBJ2-1, the complete variable domain is EAGVTQFPSHSVIEKGQTVTLRCDPISGHDNLYWYRRVMGKEIKFLLHFVKESKQDESGMPNNRFLAERTGGTYSTLKVQPAELEDSGVYFCASSQDPQRNEQFFGPGTRLTVL.

With regard to this clone: Other DNA variants within this sample encode the same CDR3. This chain connects TRBV13 to TRBJ1-1, with unresolved D. The CDR3 has 14 residues. Trimming stripped 3 bases from V and 3 bases from J, with 11 bases between. Per the germline V gene, CDR1 is PRHDT and CDR2 is FYEKMQ (reference sequence). CDR3 sequence: CASSFSNRDTEAFF. CDR3 nucleotide sequence: TGTGCCAGCAGCTTCTCGAATCGGGACACTGAAGCTTTCTTT.

The rearrangement joins TRBV14 to TRBJ1-1, with TRBD1 matching 7 bases. The CDR3 extends over 12 amino acids. Losses at the gene ends were 4 bases for V and 6 bases for J; bases not matched to a gene: 2. Germline lookup yields CDR1 SGHDN and CDR2 FVKESK. CDR3 DNA: TGTGCCAGCAGCCCGGGACAGCCTGAAGCTTTCTTT. Protein: CASSPGQPEAFF.

V gene TRBV4-1 combines with J gene TRBJ2-7; TRBD2 matches at 7 bases. CDR1 MGHRA and CDR2 YSYEKL come from the germline V gene. The CDR3 covers 13 residues. The trim removed 1 base at V and 7 bases at J, leaving 4 bases unmatched. CDR3 region: CASSQGSGREQYF. CDR3 DNA sequence: TGCGCCAGCAGCCAAGGTAGCGGGCGGGAGCAGTACTTC.

This chain connects TRBV7-3 to TRBJ2-3, with 11 bases matching TRBD2. V gave up 4 bases and J gave up 4 bases; unmatched junction bases: 4. The CDR3 length is 15 residues. Per germline, CDR1 SGHTA and CDR2 FQGTGA. In DNA, the CDR3 is TGTGCCAGCAGCTCCCTAGCGGGAGGACCAGATACGCAGTATTTT. Amino acid sequence: CASSSLAGGPDTQYF. Drawing the rest from reference TRBV7-3 and TRBJ2-3, the complete variable domain is GAGVSQTPSNKVTEKGKYVELRCDPISGHTALYWYRQSLGQGPEFLIYFQGTGAADDSGLPNDRFFAVRPEGSVSTLKIQRTERGDSAVYLCASSSLAGGPDTQYFGPGTRLTVL.

J is TRBJ2-1 and V is TRBV19; either TRBD1 or TRBD2 may fit D (5 bases each). The CDR3 is made up of 13 amino acids. The ends were cut back, 3 bases at V and 10 bases at J, with 13 bases in the middle. Germline V gives CDR1 LNHDA, CDR2 SQIVND (reference sequence). The DNA for the CDR3 is TGTGCCAGTAGTATCCTGGGGACGGGAGAGCAGTTCTTC. Amino acid sequence: CASSILGTGEQFF.

The chain is built from TRBV13 and TRBJ1-1, with 8 bases matching TRBD1. The length of the CDR3 is 14 residues. Germline V gene data show CDR1 as PRHDT and CDR2 as FYEKMQ (reference sequence). Unmatched junction bases numbered 7, after V lost 5 bases and J lost 5 bases. The CDR3 bases are TGTGCCAGCAGCGCCGGACAGGGATGGACTGAAGCTTTCTTT. Encoded protein: CASSAGQGWTEAFF.

V and J are TRBV7-8 and TRBJ1-5, with D possibly being TRBD1 (5 bases). V was clipped by 6 bases and J by 4 bases, with 16 bases between them. The CDR3 totals 15 residues. Germline V CDR1 and CDR2: SGHVS, FQNEAQ. This CDR3 is CASRPRRGPNQPQHF. The CDR3 nucleotides are TGTGCCAGCAGACCCAGGAGGGGCCCGAATCAGCCCCAGCATTTT.

This clone was picked up a small number of times. The CDR3 loop is CASRTAGVYQPQHF. The DNA of the CDR3 is TGTGCCAGTAGGACCGCAGGGGTTTACCAGCCCCAGCATTTT. V gene TRBV19 combines with J gene TRBJ1-5; possibly TRBD1 for D (6 bases). Trimming took 6 bases from V and 7 from J, leaving 16 bases between them. The CDR3 extends over 14 amino acids. CDR1 and CDR2 (germline): LNHDA, SQIVND (reference sequence).

This clone was seen a single time. In nucleotides, the CDR3 is TGCGCCACTAACAGGGTGGCAGGTTTCCAAGAGACCCAGTACTTC. Amino acid sequence: CATNRVAGFQETQYF. The chain joins TRBV10-2 to TRBJ2-5, with D possibly TRBD1 on 6 matching bases. The CDR3 extends over 15 amino acids. Per germline, CDR1 WSHSY and CDR2 SAAADI. V was trimmed by 10 bases and J by 1 base, leaving 19 bases between them.

This chain connects TRBV5-1 to TRBJ2-5; D is perhaps TRBD1 (5 bases). Germline assignment: CDR1 SGHRS and CDR2 YFSETQ. Trimming stripped 3 bases from V and 0 bases from J, with 12 bases between. The CDR3 contains 15 residues. CDR3 DNA sequence: TGCGCCAGCAGCTCTAGAGGACAAAACCAAGAGACCCAGTACTTC. It specifies CASSSRGQNQETQYF. The full variable domain, in which reference TRBV5-1 and TRBJ2-5 provide the parts outside the CDR3, is KAGVTQTPRYLIKTRGQQVTLSCSPISGHRSVSWYQQTPGQGLQFLFEYFSETQRNKGNFPGRFSGRQFSNSRSEMNVSTLELGDSALYLCASSSRGQNQETQYFGPGTRLLVL.

The chain couples TRBV30 to TRBJ2-2; D is undetermined. This CDR3 spans 12 amino acids. V was trimmed by 4 bases and J by 5 bases, leaving 8 bases between them. Germline V gene lookup returns CDR1 GTSNPN and CDR2 SVGIG (reference sequence). CDR3: CAWNLGTGELFF. The DNA for the CDR3 is TGTGCCTGGAACTTGGGGACCGGGGAGCTGTTTTTT.

The CDR3 region has the DNA TGTGCCAGCAGCGCCAGACTAGCGGCCAACACCGGGGAGCTGTTTTTT. It is translated as CASSARLAANTGELFF. The J gene is TRBJ2-2, the V gene TRBV9; 9 nucleotides agree with TRBD2. This CDR3 comprises 16 residues. Trimming removed 3 bases from V and 2 bases from J; junction bases left unmatched: 5. Germline-derived CDR1 and CDR2 are SGDLS and YYNGEE. Looking up the rest from reference TRBV9 and TRBJ2-2 gives the full variable domain: DSGVTQTPKHLITATGQRVTLRCSPRSGDLSVYWYQQSLDQGLQFLIQYYNGEERAKGNILERFSAQQFPDLHSELNLSSLELGDSALYFCASSARLAANTGELFFGEGSRLTVL.

This clone was seen once. CDR3: CASSLEGGTDTQYF. CDR3 sequence (DNA): TGTGCCAGCAGTTTAGAAGGGGGCACAGATACGCAGTATTTT. The chain has TRBV28 and TRBJ2-3; possible D gene TRBD1, 5 bases. In germline, CDR1 is MDHEN, CDR2 SYDVKM. The length of the CDR3 is 14 residues. V was clipped by 2 bases and J by 1 base, with 7 bases between them. Full variable domain (outside the CDR3, taken from reference TRBV28 and TRBJ2-3): DVKVTQSSRYLVKRTGEKVFLECVQDMDHENMFWYRQDPGLGLRLIYFSYDVKMKEKGDIPEGYSVSREKKERFSLILESASTNQTSMYLCASSLEGGTDTQYFGPGTRLTVL.

The chain has TRBV9 and TRBJ2-5; D not certain. CDR3 size: 12 residues. Trimming removed 0 bases at V and 4 bases at J, with 4 bases between. CDR1 is SGDLS, CDR2 YYNGEE, per germline. CDR3 sequence reads: CASSVDLETQYF. The CDR3 bases are TGTGCCAGCAGCGTAGATTTAGAGACCCAGTACTTC.

The chain recombines TRBV4-1 with TRBJ1-1; D remains ambiguous. Germline V gene lookup returns CDR1 MGHRA and CDR2 YSYEKL. The CDR3 runs 15 residues. V was pared by 2 bases and J by 1 base, with 11 bases between. This CDR3 is CASSQTLIGNTEAFF. For the CDR3, the DNA is TGCGCCAGCAGCCAAACTTTGATAGGGAACACTGAAGCTTTCTTT.

The chain links TRBV21-1 to TRBJ2-1; TRBD2, as called in the table, went unchecked against the DNA. TRBV21-1 is a pseudogene. This CDR3 spans 17 amino acids. For the CDR3, the DNA is TGTGCCAGCAGCAATACCAAGCGGGAGGGCCTCCACAATGAGCAGTTCTTC. Translating it yields CASSNTKREGLHNEQFF.

The rearrangement uses TRBV9 and TRBJ2-4; possibly TRBD1 for D (5 bases). The CDR3 has 17 residues. V lost 0 bases, J lost 1 base, and 14 bases lay in between. Germline V gene data show CDR1 as SGDLS and CDR2 as YYNGEE. The DNA for the CDR3 is TGTGCCAGCAGCGTAGAGGGGTCTTGGCGGGCCAAAAACATTCAGTACTTC. Translation gives CASSVEGSWRAKNIQYF.

The V and J genes are TRBV5-1 and TRBJ2-2; 12 bases align to TRBD2. This CDR3 has 18 residues. Germline V lookup: CDR1 SGHRS, CDR2 YFSETQ. The J segment lost 4 bases and the V segment lost 2 bases, leaving 9 bases of the junction unmatched. CDR3 coding DNA: TGCGCCAGCAGCTTCAAGACTAGCGGGAGTATTAGCACCGGGGAGCTGTTTTTT. Encoded protein: CASSFKTSGSISTGELFF.

Points on this clone: The same CDR3 can be traced to other DNA sequences in this sample. The chain recombines TRBV5-4 with TRBJ1-3; TRBD1 agrees at 8 bases. This CDR3 has 16 residues. J gave up 3 bases and V 1 base, and 6 bases lay outside the gene matches. Germline loops: CDR1 SGHNT, CDR2 YYREEE (reference sequence). CDR3: CASSLKQGAGGNTIYF. CDR3 DNA: TGTGCCAGCAGCTTGAAGCAGGGGGCTGGTGGAAACACCATATATTTT.

The chain recombines TRBV29-1 with TRBJ1-2; TRBD1 matches at 7 bases. Looked up from germline, CDR1 is SQVTM and CDR2 is ANQGSEA. The CDR3 extends over 13 amino acids. V lost 3 bases to trimming and J lost 7 bases; unmatched junction nucleotides: 8. CDR3 DNA sequence: TGCAGCGTTGACCTGACAGGGAGGATTGGCTACACCTTC. It yields the protein CSVDLTGRIGYTF. Supplemented by reference TRBV29-1 and TRBJ1-2, the full variable domain reads SAVISQKPSRDICQRGTSLTIQCQVDSQVTMMFWYRQQPGQSLTLIATANQGSEATYESGFVIDKFPISRPNLTFSTLTVSNMSPEDSSIYLCSVDLTGRIGYTFGSGTRLTVV.

The gene calls are TRBV9 and TRBJ1-2; no reliable D call. Between the trimmed V and J ends, which lost 4 bases and 4 bases, there was a span of 17 bases. Germline V gene sequence: CDR1 SGDLS, CDR2 YYNGEE. The CDR3 sequence is 15 residues long. The CDR3 DNA sequence: TGTGCCAGCAGCCTTCCTGACGTCGGTCGCTATGGCTACACCTTC. Protein: CASSLPDVGRYGYTF.

The chain links TRBV7-9 to TRBJ2-1; the D call may be TRBD1 or TRBD2 (5 bases each). Per germline, CDR1 SEHNR and CDR2 FQNEAQ (reference sequence). This CDR3 has 16 amino acids. Trimming removed 1 base at V and 4 bases at J, with 14 bases between. Written as DNA, the CDR3 is TGTGCCAGCAGCTTAGAGGGGAGTGGGGGATACAATGAGCAGTTCTTC. This translates into CASSLEGSGGYNEQFF.

The chain links TRBV7-9 to TRBJ2-6; D gene unclear. The CDR3 consists of 18 residues. The V end lost 2 bases, the J end lost 0 bases, and 14 bases lay between the germline ends. Germline lookup yields CDR1 SEHNR and CDR2 FQNEAQ (reference sequence). CDR3 DNA sequence: TGTGCCAGCAGCTTACTGGCAAGTTGGTACTCTGGGGCCAACGTCCTGACTTTC. This codes for CASSLLASWYSGANVLTF.